The 10 T cell receptor beta chains below come from one sample, sequenced in a study of T cell responses to AZD1222 COVID-19 vaccine. Some clones are missing from TCRdb's copy, which holds only in-frame ones; the method was immunoSEQ multiplex PCR. The table records some 120,000 clones, over 85% of them present only once. Sample: peripheral blood, taken on day 0 of AZD1222 vaccination. Receptors originate from an adult in good health.

V and J are TRBV18 and TRBJ1-1; tentative D call: TRBD1 (5 bases). The germline CDR1 and CDR2 sequences are KGHSH and LQKENI. The V and J ends lost 3 bases and 4 bases respectively, with 15 bases between them. The CDR3 is 15 amino acids. In nucleotides, the CDR3 is TGTGCCAGCTCACCCGGGGGGGTTGTGGGCACTGAAGCTTTCTTT. Protein product: CASSPGGVVGTEAFF.

This clone was observed a single time. CDR3 sequence reads: CASSAFEATDTQYF. In nucleotides, the CDR3 is TGTGCCAGCAGCGCTTTCGAGGCCACAGATACGCAGTATTTT. The chain carries TRBV7-9 and TRBJ2-3; D uncertain. The CDR3 is 14 residues long. Germline-derived CDR1 and CDR2 are SEHNR and FQNEAQ (reference sequence). Trimming removed 5 bases from V and 2 bases from J, with 11 bases in between.

The chain carries TRBV6-2 or TRBV6-3 and TRBJ1-2, with unresolved D. The CDR3 loop spans 13 amino acids. V lost 6 bases and J lost 3, with 11 bases in between. Germline CDR1 is MNHEY and CDR2 is SVGEGT. CDR3 residues: CASSDTLDYGYTF. In DNA form, the CDR3 reads TGTGCCAGCAGCGACACGTTGGACTATGGCTACACCTTC.

The V gene is TRBV24-1, the J gene TRBJ1-2, with 7 nucleotides matching TRBD1. With V trimmed by 4 bases and J by 4 bases, 5 bases remained unmatched. The CDR3 runs to 14 residues. CDR1 KGHDR and CDR2 SFDVKD come from the germline V gene. CDR3 bases: TGTGCCACCAGTGACCCCGGGACAGCCTATGGCTACACCTTC. Protein sequence: CATSDPGTAYGYTF.

The CDR3 DNA reads as TGTGCCAGCAGCGGAGAGACAGGGAAAGCCCAAGAGACCCAGTACTTC. Amino acids: CASSGETGKAQETQYF. The chain combines TRBV5-4 with TRBJ2-5, with 7 bases lining up with TRBD1. The germline V gene has CDR1 SGHNT and CDR2 YYREEE (reference sequence). The CDR3 contains 16 residues. The junction had 10 bases not matched to a gene; V was cut back by 4 bases and J by 1 base.

The V gene is TRBV6-2 or TRBV6-3, the J gene TRBJ2-7; TRBD2 matches 9 bases. V lost 5 bases to trimming and J lost 5 bases; unmatched junction nucleotides: 7. Germline CDR1 and CDR2: MNHEY and SVGEGT. CDR3 length: 14 amino acids. CDR3 bases: TGTGCCAGCAGTAGTAGCGGGAGCGTCGACGAGCAGTACTTC. Amino acids: CASSSSGSVDEQYF.

The gene calls are TRBV10-2 and TRBJ1-5, with a possible D match to TRBD1 (5 bases). This CDR3 region has 14 residues. Germline loops: CDR1 WSHSY, CDR2 SAAADI. The V end lost 6 bases, the J end lost 7 bases, and 16 bases lay between the germline ends. CDR3 residues: CASRGQGEGQPQHF. The DNA of the CDR3 is TGCGCCAGCAGGGGTCAGGGAGAGGGCCAGCCCCAGCATTTT.

The chain is built from TRBV11-2 and TRBJ1-5; D not resolved. V lost 5 bases, J lost 7 bases, and 12 bases lay in between. Germline CDR1 SGHAT, CDR2 FQNNGV. The CDR3 runs 13 residues. The CDR3 protein is CASSPGFNQPQHF. The CDR3 DNA is TGTGCCAGCAGCCCGGGGTTTAACCAGCCCCAGCATTTT.

The rearrangement links TRBV10-3 to TRBJ2-5; D not resolved. From germline, CDR1 is ENHRY and CDR2 SYGVKD. With 3 bases removed from V and 5 bases from J, the gap between germline ends came to 4 bases. The CDR3 is 11 amino acids. The CDR3 spells CAISDAETQYF. DNA for the CDR3: TGTGCCATCAGTGACGCGGAGACCCAGTACTTC.

The V call is TRBV4-1, the J call TRBJ1-2; a possible D gene is TRBD1 (5 bases). V shed 0 bases and J shed 7 bases, with 15 bases lying between them. The CDR3 is made up of 15 amino acids. Germline-derived CDR1 and CDR2 are MGHRA and YSYEKL. The CDR3 DNA reads as TGCGCCAGCAGCCAAGATCAAGCAGGGAGGGGTGGCTACACCTTC. This sequence encodes CASSQDQAGRGGYTF.